Listed below are T cell receptor beta chains from one sample, sequenced in a study of sequential checkpoint blockade in melanoma. Some clones are missing from TCRdb's copy, which holds only in-frame ones; the method was immunoSEQ multiplex PCR. This table has around 5,300 clones, roughly three fifths appearing once. The sequencing used CD8+ T cells sorted from blood (inferred from file names), collected from a patient given nivolumab and ipilimumab in sequence. These receptors originate from a human donor with melanoma. Both conserved end residues are part of each CDR3. The order of the fields is J gene, clone size, D gene, V gene, CDR3 DNA, CDR3 protein. D genes are given only for firm matches. Only part of the rows carry a size: once, few, many, or a class if the clone is expanded.

j_call: TRBJ2-7
clone_size: medium-sized
d_call: .
v_call: TRBV5-6
cdr3_nt: TGTGCCAGCAGCTTGGGCGGGGGCGAGGCCGAGCAGTACTTC
cdr3_aa: CASSLGGGEAEQYF

j_call: TRBJ1-4
clone_size: .
d_call: .
v_call: TRBV5-5
cdr3_nt: TGTGCCAGCAGCTTGGGGTTCAGGGAAAAACTGTTTTTT
cdr3_aa: CASSLGFREKLFF

j_call: TRBJ2-1
clone_size: .
d_call: .
v_call: TRBV2
cdr3_nt: TGTGCCAGCATGGAGAGGTACAATGAGCAGTTCTTC
cdr3_aa: CASMERYNEQFF

j_call: TRBJ2-7
clone_size: few
d_call: .
v_call: TRBV5-6
cdr3_nt: TGTGCCAGCAGCTTGGGGGGGGACTCCTACGAGCAGTACTTC
cdr3_aa: CASSLGGDSYEQYF

j_call: TRBJ2-3
clone_size: .
d_call: .
v_call: TRBV9
cdr3_nt: TGTGCCAGCAGCGTGGGGGGACTTTACACAGATACGCAGTATTTT
cdr3_aa: CASSVGGLYTDTQYF

j_call: TRBJ2-7
clone_size: .
d_call: TRBD2
v_call: TRBV27
cdr3_nt: TGTGCCAGCAGTCCGGGGACTAGCGGGGGGGCCGAGTACTTC
cdr3_aa: CASSPGTSGGAEYF

j_call: TRBJ2-2
clone_size: .
d_call: .
v_call: TRBV5-1
cdr3_nt: TGCGCCAGCAGCTTGGCCTTCTCGACTAGGTCGGACACCGGGGAGCTGTTTTTT
cdr3_aa: CASSLAFSTRSDTGELFF

j_call: TRBJ1-5
clone_size: .
d_call: TRBD1
v_call: TRBV7-9
cdr3_nt: TGTGCCAGCAGCTTTACAGGGGCGGGTGATCAGCCCCAGCATTTT
cdr3_aa: CASSFTGAGDQPQHF

j_call: TRBJ2-7
clone_size: once
d_call: .
v_call: TRBV5-1
cdr3_nt: TGCGCCAGCAGCTACTTACAGGGACCCTACGAGCAGTACTTC
cdr3_aa: CASSYLQGPYEQYF

j_call: TRBJ2-7
clone_size: .
d_call: .
v_call: TRBV5-4
cdr3_nt: TGTGCCAGCAGCTTGGGGCAGGAGGAGGGCTACGAGCAGTACTTC
cdr3_aa: CASSLGQEEGYEQYF

j_call: TRBJ2-3
clone_size: .
d_call: .
v_call: TRBV9
cdr3_nt: TGTGCCAGCAGCCCGGGAGTTGCTAGCACAGATACGCAGTATTTT
cdr3_aa: CASSPGVASTDTQYF

j_call: TRBJ2-5
clone_size: .
d_call: .
v_call: TRBV15
cdr3_nt: TGTGCCACCAGCAACGAACGGCGGGCGTGGGAGACCCAGTACTTC
cdr3_aa: CATSNERRAWETQYF

j_call: TRBJ2-7
clone_size: .
d_call: TRBD1
v_call: TRBV7-9
cdr3_nt: TGTGCCAGCAGCCCCGCGGGACAGGCAAGCTACGAGCAGTACTTC
cdr3_aa: CASSPAGQASYEQYF

j_call: TRBJ1-2
clone_size: .
d_call: TRBD1
v_call: TRBV9
cdr3_nt: TGTGCCAGCAGCGTAGTCGGGACAGGGTATGGCTACACCTTC
cdr3_aa: CASSVVGTGYGYTF

j_call: TRBJ2-7
clone_size: once
d_call: TRBD2
v_call: TRBV5-6
cdr3_nt: TGTGCCAGCAGCTTTGGAAGCGAGGGACTAGCCTACGAGCAGTACTTC
cdr3_aa: CASSFGSEGLAYEQYF

j_call: TRBJ1-1
clone_size: few
d_call: .
v_call: TRBV6-1
cdr3_nt: TGTGCCAGCAGCATGGTTCCTGGCGGGAGGACTGAAGCTTTCTTT
cdr3_aa: CASSMVPGGRTEAFF

j_call: TRBJ2-5
clone_size: .
d_call: .
v_call: TRBV6-6
cdr3_nt: TGTGCCAGCAGTTCCGCGGACAGAACAGAGACCCAGTACTTC
cdr3_aa: CASSSADRTETQYF

j_call: TRBJ1-2
clone_size: .
d_call: .
v_call: TRBV29-1
cdr3_nt: TGCAGCGCTGTAAGGGGGTTTGGCTACACCTTC
cdr3_aa: CSAVRGFGYTF

j_call: TRBJ2-2
clone_size: .
d_call: TRBD1
v_call: TRBV5-4
cdr3_nt: TGTGCCAGCAGGGGACCGAGACGGGACAGGGTGAACACCGGGGAGCTGTTTTTT
cdr3_aa: CASRGPRRDRVNTGELFF

j_call: TRBJ2-7
clone_size: few
d_call: TRBD1
v_call: TRBV28
cdr3_nt: TGTGCCAGCAGCAAGACAGGGGGCGGAGGCGAGCAGTACTTC
cdr3_aa: CASSKTGGGGEQYF

j_call: TRBJ1-2
clone_size: .
d_call: TRBD1
v_call: TRBV2
cdr3_nt: TGTGCCAGCAGGAAGCCGGGACAGGGGTTTGGCTACACCTTC
cdr3_aa: CASRKPGQGFGYTF

j_call: TRBJ2-1
clone_size: .
d_call: TRBD2
v_call: TRBV11-1
cdr3_nt: TGTGCCAGCAGCTCGGCGGGGGGCCCTAGTTATGAGCAGTTCTTC
cdr3_aa: CASSSAGGPSYEQFF

j_call: TRBJ1-6
clone_size: .
d_call: .
v_call: TRBV30
cdr3_nt: TGTGCCTGGAGTAAGGGGGATAATTCACCCCTCCACTTT
cdr3_aa: CAWSKGDNSPLHF

j_call: TRBJ2-5
clone_size: .
d_call: .
v_call: TRBV7-9
cdr3_nt: TGTGCCAGCAGCTTTTCCCGGCGGGAGACCCAGTACTTC
cdr3_aa: CASSFSRRETQYF

j_call: TRBJ2-5
clone_size: .
d_call: TRBD2
v_call: TRBV9
cdr3_nt: TGTGCCAGCAGCGGTCTAGCGGGGGAAGAGACCCAGTACTTC
cdr3_aa: CASSGLAGEETQYF

j_call: TRBJ2-7
clone_size: .
d_call: TRBD1
v_call: TRBV2
cdr3_nt: TGTGCCAGCAGTGTGGGGGACAGGGCCTACGAGCAGTACTTC
cdr3_aa: CASSVGDRAYEQYF

j_call: TRBJ2-5
clone_size: .
d_call: .
v_call: TRBV11-3
cdr3_nt: TGTGCCAGCAGCCACGAGCAAGAGACCCAGTACTTC
cdr3_aa: CASSHEQETQYF

j_call: TRBJ2-2
clone_size: few
d_call: .
v_call: TRBV7-9
cdr3_nt: TGTGCCAGCAGCTTAGCGTCCTACACCGGGGAGCTGTTTTTT
cdr3_aa: CASSLASYTGELFF

j_call: TRBJ1-1
clone_size: .
d_call: TRBD1
v_call: TRBV7-8
cdr3_nt: TGTGCCAGCAGCTTAGCTGCCCATGTGCAGGGGGAAGGCACTGAAGCTTTCTTT
cdr3_aa: CASSLAAHVQGEGTEAFF

j_call: TRBJ2-7
clone_size: .
d_call: .
v_call: TRBV6-5
cdr3_nt: TGTGCCAGCAGTTACCTGGGGGGGCCATACGAGCAGTACTTC
cdr3_aa: CASSYLGGPYEQYF

j_call: TRBJ1-1
clone_size: few
d_call: .
v_call: TRBV30
cdr3_nt: TGTGCCTGGAGCGGGACACCTCCCTGGGGAGAAACTGAAGCTTTCTTT
cdr3_aa: CAWSGTPPWGETEAFF

j_call: TRBJ1-1
clone_size: .
d_call: .
v_call: TRBV4-1
cdr3_nt: TGCGCCAGCAGCCAACAGGGGATTGCCACTGAAGCTTTCTTT
cdr3_aa: CASSQQGIATEAFF

j_call: TRBJ1-1
clone_size: .
d_call: .
v_call: TRBV13
cdr3_nt: TGTGCCAGCAGCGGCCCCGGGGACACTGAAGCTTTCTTT
cdr3_aa: CASSGPGDTEAFF

j_call: TRBJ1-2
clone_size: .
d_call: .
v_call: TRBV9
cdr3_nt: TGTGCCAGCACCCTAGGGGGGGACTATGGCTACACCTTC
cdr3_aa: CASTLGGDYGYTF

j_call: TRBJ2-7
clone_size: .
d_call: .
v_call: TRBV7-9
cdr3_nt: TGTGCCAGCAGCTCCGCCCTAGCCTACGAGCAGTACTTC
cdr3_aa: CASSSALAYEQYF

j_call: TRBJ2-7
clone_size: .
d_call: .
v_call: TRBV4-3
cdr3_nt: TGCGCCAGCAGCCCGGGCCTGGGGGGGCCAACCTATCGGAGGGGCGAGCAGTACTTC
cdr3_aa: CASSPGLGGPTYRRGEQYF

j_call: TRBJ2-7
clone_size: few
d_call: TRBD1
v_call: TRBV4-3
cdr3_nt: TGCGCCAGCAGCCGCCAAAGTGGGGGGACAGGGGGCTTCAACGAGCAGTACTTC
cdr3_aa: CASSRQSGGTGGFNEQYF

j_call: TRBJ1-6
clone_size: .
d_call: .
v_call: TRBV5-1
cdr3_nt: TGCGCCAGCAGCGTGGGGGGGGGCCATAATTCACCCCTCCACTTT
cdr3_aa: CASSVGGGHNSPLHF

j_call: TRBJ2-6
clone_size: .
d_call: .
v_call: TRBV2
cdr3_nt: TGTGCCAGCAGTGAGGAGTCCTCTGGGGCCAACGTCCTGACTTTC
cdr3_aa: CASSEESSGANVLTF

j_call: TRBJ2-1
clone_size: .
d_call: .
v_call: TRBV6-5
cdr3_nt: TGTGCCAGCAGTTACGGGAGGTACAATGAGCAGTTCTTC
cdr3_aa: CASSYGRYNEQFF

j_call: TRBJ1-4
clone_size: few
d_call: TRBD1
v_call: TRBV4-1
cdr3_nt: TGCGCCAGCAGCCGGACCCAGGGGGCGACTAATGAAAAACTGTTTTTT
cdr3_aa: CASSRTQGATNEKLFF

j_call: TRBJ1-2
clone_size: .
d_call: .
v_call: TRBV14
cdr3_nt: TGTGCCAGCAGCCAAGCCGGACAGCATGGCTACACCTTC
cdr3_aa: CASSQAGQHGYTF

j_call: TRBJ2-1
clone_size: .
d_call: TRBD2
v_call: TRBV6-4
cdr3_nt: TGTGCCAGCAGTCCGGGACTAGACGCCAATGAGCAGTTCTTC
cdr3_aa: CASSPGLDANEQFF

j_call: TRBJ1-4
clone_size: .
d_call: TRBD1
v_call: TRBV19
cdr3_nt: TGTGCCAGTAAATGGGGACAGAAAAATGAAAAACTGTTTTTT
cdr3_aa: CASKWGQKNEKLFF

j_call: TRBJ2-7
clone_size: .
d_call: .
v_call: TRBV15
cdr3_nt: TGTGCCACCAGCAGAGATCATGGCACTAGCCCCGTCTACGAGCAGTACTTC
cdr3_aa: CATSRDHGTSPVYEQYF

j_call: TRBJ2-7
clone_size: few
d_call: .
v_call: TRBV7-9
cdr3_nt: TGTGCCAGCAGCTTGGGCAGGGTCTACGAGCAGTACTTC
cdr3_aa: CASSLGRVYEQYF

j_call: TRBJ2-5
clone_size: .
d_call: TRBD2
v_call: TRBV9
cdr3_nt: TGTGCCAGCAGAGCGGGACTAATGCTTCAAGAGACCCAGTACTTC
cdr3_aa: CASRAGLMLQETQYF

j_call: TRBJ2-7
clone_size: .
d_call: TRBD2
v_call: TRBV9
cdr3_nt: TGTGCCAGCAGCCCCCAGACTAGCGGGCAGGTCGGGCAGTACTTC
cdr3_aa: CASSPQTSGQVGQYF

j_call: TRBJ2-5
clone_size: .
d_call: TRBD2
v_call: TRBV7-8
cdr3_nt: TGTGCCAGCAGCTTGACCAGAGCGGGGGTATTTCAAGAGACCCAGTACTTC
cdr3_aa: CASSLTRAGVFQETQYF

j_call: TRBJ1-1
clone_size: few
d_call: TRBD1
v_call: TRBV7-2
cdr3_nt: TGTGCCAGCAGCGCTCGGGACAGGGAATATCTTGGGATGAACACTGAAGCTTTCTTT
cdr3_aa: CASSARDREYLGMNTEAFF

j_call: TRBJ1-6
clone_size: .
d_call: .
v_call: TRBV21-1
cdr3_nt: TGTGCCAGCAGCCCTATTTCGGGGGACAGACCCAGGAAGTCCCTCCACTTT
cdr3_aa: CASSPISGDRPRKSLHF

j_call: TRBJ1-1
clone_size: .
d_call: TRBD1
v_call: TRBV7-8
cdr3_nt: TGTGCCAGCAGCTTAGTCCCCCACAGGGGGGACACTGAAGCTTTCTTT
cdr3_aa: CASSLVPHRGDTEAFF

j_call: TRBJ2-1
clone_size: .
d_call: .
v_call: TRBV19
cdr3_nt: TGTGCCAGTAGTATCGGGACCGGGACACCTTACAATGAGCAGTTCTTC
cdr3_aa: CASSIGTGTPYNEQFF

j_call: TRBJ1-6
clone_size: once
d_call: TRBD1
v_call: TRBV15
cdr3_nt: TGTGCCACCAGCAGAGATAGGACAGGGGATAATTCACCCCTCCACTTT
cdr3_aa: CATSRDRTGDNSPLHF

j_call: TRBJ1-2
clone_size: .
d_call: .
v_call: TRBV10-2
cdr3_nt: TGCGCCAGCAGTGAAACCGGGGGGGACGGCTACACCTTC
cdr3_aa: CASSETGGDGYTF

j_call: TRBJ1-6
clone_size: few
d_call: TRBD1
v_call: TRBV19
cdr3_nt: TGTGCCAGTAGTCCCTCCACAGGGGGCTGGTCACCCCTCCACTTT
cdr3_aa: CASSPSTGGWSPLHF

j_call: TRBJ1-2
clone_size: .
d_call: .
v_call: TRBV30
cdr3_nt: TGTGCTGGGTGGAGGCCCAATGGCTACACCTTC
cdr3_aa: CAGWRPNGYTF

j_call: TRBJ1-4
clone_size: few
d_call: .
v_call: TRBV19
cdr3_nt: TGTGCCAGTAGTCCTACAGGTTGGAGTGGTGAAAAACTGTTTTTT
cdr3_aa: CASSPTGWSGEKLFF

j_call: TRBJ1-4
clone_size: few
d_call: .
v_call: TRBV7-9
cdr3_nt: TGTGCCAGCAGCTCGGCAGGGTTGGACGAAAAACTGTTTTTT
cdr3_aa: CASSSAGLDEKLFF

j_call: TRBJ1-4
clone_size: .
d_call: .
v_call: TRBV14
cdr3_nt: TGTGCCAGCAGCCCCCGACCGTTCGGGGAAAAACTGTTTTTT
cdr3_aa: CASSPRPFGEKLFF